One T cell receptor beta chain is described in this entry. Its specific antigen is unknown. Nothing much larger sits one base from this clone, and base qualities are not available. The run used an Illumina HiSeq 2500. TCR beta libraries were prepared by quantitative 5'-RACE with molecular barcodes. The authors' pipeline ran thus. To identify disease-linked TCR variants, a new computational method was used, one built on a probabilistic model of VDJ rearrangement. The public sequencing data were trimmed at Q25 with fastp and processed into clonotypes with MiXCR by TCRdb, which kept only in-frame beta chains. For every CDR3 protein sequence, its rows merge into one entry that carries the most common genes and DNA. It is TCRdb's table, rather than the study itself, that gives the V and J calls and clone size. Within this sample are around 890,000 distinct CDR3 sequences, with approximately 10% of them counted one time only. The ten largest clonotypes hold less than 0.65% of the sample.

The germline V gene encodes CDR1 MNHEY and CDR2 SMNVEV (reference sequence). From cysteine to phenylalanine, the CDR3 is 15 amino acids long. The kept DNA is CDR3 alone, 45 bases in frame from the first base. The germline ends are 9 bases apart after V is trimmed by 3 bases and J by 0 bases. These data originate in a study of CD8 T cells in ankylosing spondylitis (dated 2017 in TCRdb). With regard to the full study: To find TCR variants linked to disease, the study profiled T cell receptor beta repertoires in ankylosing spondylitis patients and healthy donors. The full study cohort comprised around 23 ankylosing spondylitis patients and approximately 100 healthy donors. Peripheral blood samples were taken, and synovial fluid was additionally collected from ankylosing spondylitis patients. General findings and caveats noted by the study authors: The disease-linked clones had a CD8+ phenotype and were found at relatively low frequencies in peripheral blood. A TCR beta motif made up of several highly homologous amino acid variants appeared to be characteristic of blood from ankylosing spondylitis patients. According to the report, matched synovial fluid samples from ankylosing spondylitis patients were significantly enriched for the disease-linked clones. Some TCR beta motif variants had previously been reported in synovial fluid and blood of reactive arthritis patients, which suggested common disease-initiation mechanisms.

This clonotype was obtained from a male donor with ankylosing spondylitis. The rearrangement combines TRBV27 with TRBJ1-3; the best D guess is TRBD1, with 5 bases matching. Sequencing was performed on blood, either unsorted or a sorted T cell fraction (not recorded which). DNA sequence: TGTGCCAGCAGTTTGAAGGGGCTCTCTGGAAACACCATATATTTT. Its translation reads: CASSLKGLSGNTIYF.